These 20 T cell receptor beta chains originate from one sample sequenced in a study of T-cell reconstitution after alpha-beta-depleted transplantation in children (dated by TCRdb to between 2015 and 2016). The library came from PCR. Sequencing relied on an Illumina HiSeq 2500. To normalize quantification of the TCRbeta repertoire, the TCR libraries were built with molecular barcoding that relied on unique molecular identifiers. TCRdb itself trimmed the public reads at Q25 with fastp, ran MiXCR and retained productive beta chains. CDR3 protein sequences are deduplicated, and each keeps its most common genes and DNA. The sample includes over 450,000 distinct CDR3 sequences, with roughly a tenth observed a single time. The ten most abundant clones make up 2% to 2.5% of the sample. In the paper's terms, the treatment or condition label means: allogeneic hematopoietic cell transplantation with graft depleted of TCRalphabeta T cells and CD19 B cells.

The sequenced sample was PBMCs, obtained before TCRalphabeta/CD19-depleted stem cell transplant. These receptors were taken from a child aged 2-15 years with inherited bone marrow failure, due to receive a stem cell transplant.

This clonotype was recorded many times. The CDR3 region has the DNA TGTGCCACCAGTTGGGGGAGGGGGGTAAAGAATGAGCAGTTCTTC. Protein: CATSWGRGVKNEQFF. The V and J genes are TRBV15 and TRBJ2-1; TRBD2 might be the D (7 bases). Looked up from germline, CDR1 is LNHNV and CDR2 is YYDKDF (reference sequence). CDR3 size: 15 residues. Trimming pared 6 bases from V and 7 bases from J, leaving 19 bases between.

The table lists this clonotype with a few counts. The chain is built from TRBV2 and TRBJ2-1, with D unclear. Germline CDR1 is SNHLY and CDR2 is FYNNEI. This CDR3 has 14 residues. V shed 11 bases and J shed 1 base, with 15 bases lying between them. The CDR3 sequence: CADRAASSYNEQFF. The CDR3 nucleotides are TGTGCCGACCGGGCGGCTAGTTCCTACAATGAGCAGTTCTTC.

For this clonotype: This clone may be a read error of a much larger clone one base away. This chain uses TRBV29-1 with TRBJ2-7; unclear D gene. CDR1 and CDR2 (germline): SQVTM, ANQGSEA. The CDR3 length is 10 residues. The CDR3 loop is CSVLEYEQNF. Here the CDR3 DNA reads TGCAGCGTCCTGGAGTACGAGCAGAACTTC.

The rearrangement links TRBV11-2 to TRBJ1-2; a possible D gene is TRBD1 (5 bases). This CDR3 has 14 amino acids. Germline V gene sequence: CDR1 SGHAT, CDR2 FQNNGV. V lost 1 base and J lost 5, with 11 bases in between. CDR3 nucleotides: TGTGCCAGCAGCTTAGGTAGAGCAGGGTATGGCTACACCTTC. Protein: CASSLGRAGYGYTF. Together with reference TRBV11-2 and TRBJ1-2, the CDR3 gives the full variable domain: EAGVAQSPRYKIIEKRQSVAFWCNPISGHATLYWYQQILGQGPKLLIQFQNNGVVDDSQLPKDRFSAERLKGVDSTLKIQPAKLEDSAVYLCASSLGRAGYGYTFGSGTRLTVV.

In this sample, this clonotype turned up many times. For the CDR3, the DNA is TGTGCCAGCAGTCGGATGGTGAACACTGAAGCTTTCTTT. Translating gives CASSRMVNTEAFF. V and J are TRBV27 and TRBJ1-1; D not certain. The CDR3 sequence is 13 residues long. Trimming pared 5 bases from V and 0 bases from J, leaving 7 bases between. In germline, CDR1 is MNHEY, CDR2 SMNVEV (reference sequence).

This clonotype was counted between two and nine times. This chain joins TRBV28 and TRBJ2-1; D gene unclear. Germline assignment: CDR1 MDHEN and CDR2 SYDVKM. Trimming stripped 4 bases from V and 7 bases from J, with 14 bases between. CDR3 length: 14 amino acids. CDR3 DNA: TGTGCCAGCAGTTCCCACCATATGGGGAATGAGCAGTTCTTC. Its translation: CASSSHHMGNEQFF.

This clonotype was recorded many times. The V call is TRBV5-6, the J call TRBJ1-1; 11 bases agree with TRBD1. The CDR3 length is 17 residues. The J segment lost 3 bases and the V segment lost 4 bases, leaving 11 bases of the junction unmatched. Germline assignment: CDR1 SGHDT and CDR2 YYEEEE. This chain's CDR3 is CASSNRDRGVLYTEAFF. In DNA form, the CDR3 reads TGTGCCAGCAGCAACCGGGACAGGGGGGTTTTATACACTGAAGCTTTCTTT.

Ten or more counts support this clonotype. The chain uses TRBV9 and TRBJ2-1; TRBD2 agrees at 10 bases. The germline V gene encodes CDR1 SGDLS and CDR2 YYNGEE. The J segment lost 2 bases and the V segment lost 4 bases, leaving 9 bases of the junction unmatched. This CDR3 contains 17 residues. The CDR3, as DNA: TGTGCCAGCAGCCTAGGACTAGCGGCCACAACCTACAATGAGCAGTTCTTC. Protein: CASSLGLAATTYNEQFF. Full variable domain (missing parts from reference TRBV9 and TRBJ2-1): DSGVTQTPKHLITATGQRVTLRCSPRSGDLSVYWYQQSLDQGLQFLIQYYNGEERAKGNILERFSAQQFPDLHSELNLSSLELGDSALYFCASSLGLAATTYNEQFFGPGTRLTVL.

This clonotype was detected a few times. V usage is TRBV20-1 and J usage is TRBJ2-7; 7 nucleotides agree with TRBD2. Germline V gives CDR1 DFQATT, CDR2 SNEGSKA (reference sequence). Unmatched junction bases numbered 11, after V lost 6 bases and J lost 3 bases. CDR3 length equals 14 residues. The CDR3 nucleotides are TGCAGTGCCAGTCTTGGCGCTAGCGGCTACGAGCAGTACTTC. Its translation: CSASLGASGYEQYF.

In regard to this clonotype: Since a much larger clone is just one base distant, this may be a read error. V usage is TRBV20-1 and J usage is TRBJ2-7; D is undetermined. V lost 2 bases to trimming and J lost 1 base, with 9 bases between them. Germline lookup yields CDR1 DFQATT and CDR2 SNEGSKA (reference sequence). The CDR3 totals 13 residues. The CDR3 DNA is TGCAGTGCTAGACAGAGGCCTTCCTACGAGCAGTACTTC. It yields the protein CSARQRPSYEQYF.

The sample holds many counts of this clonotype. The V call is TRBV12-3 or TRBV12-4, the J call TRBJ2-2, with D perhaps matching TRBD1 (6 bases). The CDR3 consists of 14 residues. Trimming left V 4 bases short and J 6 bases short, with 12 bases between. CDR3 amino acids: CASSYNRQAGELFF. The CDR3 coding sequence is TGTGCCAGCAGTTATAATCGACAGGCCGGGGAGCTGTTTTTT.

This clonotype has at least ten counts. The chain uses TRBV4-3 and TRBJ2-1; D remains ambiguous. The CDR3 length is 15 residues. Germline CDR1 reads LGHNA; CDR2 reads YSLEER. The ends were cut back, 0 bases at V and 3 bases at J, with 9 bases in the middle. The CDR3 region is CASSQDGRFYNEQFF. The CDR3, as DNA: TGCGCCAGCAGCCAAGATGGACGCTTCTACAATGAGCAGTTCTTC.

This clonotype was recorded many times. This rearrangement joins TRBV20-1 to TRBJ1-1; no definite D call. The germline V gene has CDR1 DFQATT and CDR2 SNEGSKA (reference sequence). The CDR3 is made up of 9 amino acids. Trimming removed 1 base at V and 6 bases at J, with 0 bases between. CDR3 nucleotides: TGCAGTGCTAGAGCTGAAGCTTTCTTT. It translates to CSARAEAFF.

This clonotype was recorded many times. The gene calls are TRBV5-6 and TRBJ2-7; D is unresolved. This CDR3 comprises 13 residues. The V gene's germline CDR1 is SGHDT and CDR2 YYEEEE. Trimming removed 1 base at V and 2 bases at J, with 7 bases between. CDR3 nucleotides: TGTGCCAGCAGCTTGTCACAGCCCTACGAGCAGTACTTC. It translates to CASSLSQPYEQYF.

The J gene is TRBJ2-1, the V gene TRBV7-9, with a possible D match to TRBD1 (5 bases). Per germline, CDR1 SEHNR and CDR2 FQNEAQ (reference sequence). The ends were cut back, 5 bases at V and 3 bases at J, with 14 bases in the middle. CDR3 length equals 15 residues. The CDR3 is CASSPGPICYNEQFF. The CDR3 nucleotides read TGTGCCAGCAGCCCAGGGCCCATCTGCTACAATGAGCAGTTCTTC.

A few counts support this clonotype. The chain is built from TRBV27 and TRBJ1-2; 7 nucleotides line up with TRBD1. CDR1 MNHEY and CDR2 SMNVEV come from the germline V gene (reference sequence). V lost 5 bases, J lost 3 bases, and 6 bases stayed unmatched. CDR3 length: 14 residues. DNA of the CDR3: TGTGCCAGCAGTCTGGACAGGAACCACTATGGCTACACCTTC. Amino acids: CASSLDRNHYGYTF.

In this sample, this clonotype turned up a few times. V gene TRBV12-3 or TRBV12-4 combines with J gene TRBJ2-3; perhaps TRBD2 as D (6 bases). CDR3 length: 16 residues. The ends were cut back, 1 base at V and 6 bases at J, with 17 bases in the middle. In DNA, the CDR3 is TGTGCCAGCAGTTTAGAGTTGGGGCTAGCGAGGGATACGCAGTATTTT. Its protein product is CASSLELGLARDTQYF.

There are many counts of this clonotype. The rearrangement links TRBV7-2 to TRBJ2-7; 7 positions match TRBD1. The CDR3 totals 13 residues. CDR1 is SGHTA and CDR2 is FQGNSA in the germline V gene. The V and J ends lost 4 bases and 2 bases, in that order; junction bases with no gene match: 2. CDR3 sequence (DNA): TGTGCCAGCAGCTCGACAGGGACCTACGAGCAGTACTTC. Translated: CASSSTGTYEQYF.

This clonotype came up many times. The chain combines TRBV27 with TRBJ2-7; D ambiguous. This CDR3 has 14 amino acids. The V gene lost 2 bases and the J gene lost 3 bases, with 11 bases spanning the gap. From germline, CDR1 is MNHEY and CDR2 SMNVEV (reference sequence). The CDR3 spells CASSLAAGIYEQYF. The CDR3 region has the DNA TGTGCCAGCAGTTTAGCGGCCGGAATCTACGAGCAGTACTTC.

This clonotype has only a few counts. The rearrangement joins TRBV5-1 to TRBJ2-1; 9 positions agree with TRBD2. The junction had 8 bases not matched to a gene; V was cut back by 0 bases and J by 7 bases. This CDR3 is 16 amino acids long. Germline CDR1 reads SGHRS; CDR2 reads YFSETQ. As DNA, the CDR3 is TGCGCCAGCAGCTTGGTGGGCGGGAGGGCCAAGAATGAGCAGTTCTTC. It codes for CASSLVGGRAKNEQFF.